This record covers a single T cell receptor beta chain. The source of the sample is a study of blood T cell repertoires in COVID-19. Looking at the study overall: Material from acute and convalescent COVID-19 was sourced from the United States, Italy and Spain. PBMCs, B-cell-depleted T cells, or T cells provided the cDNA or gDNA that made up the material.

It was during active infection that Seattle patients were enrolled and then longitudinally followed. Only in-frame clones appear in the TCRdb table, and some are missing; sequencing was by immunoSEQ multiplex PCR. Of 310,000 or so clones in the sample, approximately 93% were seen once. Looked up from germline, CDR1 is SGDLS and CDR2 is YYNGEE. The CDR3 runs 18 residues. V lost 4 bases and J lost 2, with 24 bases in between. The V gene is TRBV9, the J gene TRBJ2-5; a weak D match, TRBD2 (6 bases). Sequenced: peripheral blood. This sequence originates from a woman aged 25 to 45 with COVID-19, enrolled during active disease. The CDR3 region has the DNA TGTGCCAGCAGCCTCCTAGGAGGGGTTGGTCGGAGACAAGAGACCCAGTACTTC. This encodes CASSLLGGVGRRQETQYF.